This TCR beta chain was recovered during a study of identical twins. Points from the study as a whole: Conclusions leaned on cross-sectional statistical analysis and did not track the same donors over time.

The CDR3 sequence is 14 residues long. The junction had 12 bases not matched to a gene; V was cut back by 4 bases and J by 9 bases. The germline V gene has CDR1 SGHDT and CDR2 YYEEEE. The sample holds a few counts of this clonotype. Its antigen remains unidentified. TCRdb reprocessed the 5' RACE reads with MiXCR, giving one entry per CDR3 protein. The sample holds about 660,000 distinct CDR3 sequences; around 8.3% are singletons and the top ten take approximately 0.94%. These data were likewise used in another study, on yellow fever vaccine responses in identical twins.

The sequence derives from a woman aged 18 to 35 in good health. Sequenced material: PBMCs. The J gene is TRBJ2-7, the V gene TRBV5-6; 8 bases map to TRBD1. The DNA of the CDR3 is TGTGCCAGCAGCCTAATGGACAGGGAAGGGGCGCAGTACTTC. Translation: CASSLMDREGAQYF.